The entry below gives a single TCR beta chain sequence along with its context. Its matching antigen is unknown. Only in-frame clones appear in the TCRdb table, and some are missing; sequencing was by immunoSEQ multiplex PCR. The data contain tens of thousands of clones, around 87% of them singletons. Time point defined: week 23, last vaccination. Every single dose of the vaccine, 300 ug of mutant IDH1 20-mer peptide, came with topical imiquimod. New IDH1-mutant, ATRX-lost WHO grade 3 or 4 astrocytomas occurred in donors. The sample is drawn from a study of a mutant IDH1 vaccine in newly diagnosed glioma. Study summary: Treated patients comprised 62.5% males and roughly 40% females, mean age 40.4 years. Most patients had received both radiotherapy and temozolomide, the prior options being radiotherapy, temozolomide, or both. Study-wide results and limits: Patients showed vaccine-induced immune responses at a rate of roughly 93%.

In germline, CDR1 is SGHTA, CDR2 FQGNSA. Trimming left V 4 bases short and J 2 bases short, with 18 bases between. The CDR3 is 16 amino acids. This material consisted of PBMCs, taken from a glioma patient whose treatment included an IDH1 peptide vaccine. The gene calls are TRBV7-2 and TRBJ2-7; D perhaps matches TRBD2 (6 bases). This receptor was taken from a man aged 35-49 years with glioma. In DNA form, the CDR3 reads TGTGCCAGCAGCTACCCCCAGGGAGGTGGAGCCTACGAGCAGTACTTC. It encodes CASSYPQGGGAYEQYF.